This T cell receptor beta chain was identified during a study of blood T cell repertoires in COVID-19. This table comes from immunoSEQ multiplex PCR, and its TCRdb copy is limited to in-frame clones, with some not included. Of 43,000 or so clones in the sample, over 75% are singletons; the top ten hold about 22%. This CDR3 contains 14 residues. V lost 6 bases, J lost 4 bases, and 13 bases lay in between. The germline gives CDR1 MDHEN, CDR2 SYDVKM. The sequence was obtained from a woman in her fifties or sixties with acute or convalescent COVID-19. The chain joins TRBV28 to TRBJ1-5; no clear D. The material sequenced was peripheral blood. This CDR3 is CASSTLAGNQPQHF. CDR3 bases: TGTGCCAGCAGCACCCTCGCCGGGAATCAGCCCCAGCATTTT. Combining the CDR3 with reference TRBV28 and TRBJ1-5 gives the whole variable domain DVKVTQSSRYLVKRTGEKVFLECVQDMDHENMFWYRQDPGLGLRLIYFSYDVKMKEKGDIPEGYSVSREKKERFSLILESASTNQTSMYLCASSTLAGNQPQHFGDGTRLSIL.